The following is a T cell receptor (beta chain) sequence with its context. Its antigen remains unknown. These data belong to a study of vaccination effects on CD4 cells after COVID-19. Viral peptide pool expansion of antigen-specific CD4+ T cells preceded sequencing in the ViraFEST assay. The authors isolated CD4+ T cells after nine to eleven days of culture. Participants were given two doses of BNT162b2 or mRNA-1273 vaccine. The germline V and J ends were trimmed by 6 bases and 7 bases, with 9 bases remaining between them. The CDR3 runs 12 residues. CDR1 MDHEN and CDR2 SYDVKM come from the germline V gene. The assay was immunoSEQ multiplex PCR, and TCRdb's table has in-frame clones only and misses some. In the table there are 27,000 or so clones, about 83% of which are singletons.

The TCR was taken from a human donor who received a COVID-19 vaccine. Some clones in this sample may be carry-over from other donors' samples. The chain uses TRBV28 and TRBJ2-2; TRBD2 might be the D (5 bases). The sequences come from CD4+ T cells from PBMCs cultured with HCoV-NL63 spike peptides, collected after COVID-19 vaccination. The CDR3 DNA is TGTGCCAGCAGGTCCGGGGTCGGGGAGCTGTTTTTT. Translation: CASRSGVGELFF.